These T cell receptor beta chains were read from a single sample in a study of graft-versus-host responses after intestinal transplantation. Libraries were prepared by immunoSEQ multiplex PCR; TCRdb keeps only in-frame clonotypes and omits some of them. In the table there are about 100,000 clones, roughly 90% of which are singletons. The source material was PBMCs, sampled 450 to 480 days after intestinal transplant. All receptors come from a human patient who received an intestinal transplant, so some T cells may come from the graft donor. Each CDR3 is given with its conserved first and last residue. The D gene is left open where the match is weak. For some rows the clone size is stated as once, few or many, or as a class when expanded; others skip it.

j_gene | d_gene | abundance | v_gene | CDR3aa | CDR3nt
TRBJ2-7 | . | . | TRBV5-1 | CASSFWGPSYEQYF | TGCGCCAGCAGCTTCTGGGGCCCCTCCTACGAGCAGTACTTC
TRBJ1-2 | . | . | TRBV14 | CASSQWGGTMGYTF | TGTGCCAGCAGCCAATGGGGGGGAACAATGGGCTACACCTTC
TRBJ2-5 | TRBD1 | . | TRBV19 | CASSAPGTEETQYF | TGTGCCAGTAGCGCCCCCGGGACAGAAGAGACCCAGTACTTC
TRBJ2-7 | TRBD1 | . | TRBV6-5 | CASSYRDRGPDEQYF | TGTGCCAGCAGTTACCGGGACAGGGGGCCCGACGAGCAGTACTTC
TRBJ2-6 | . | . | TRBV6-5 | CASSSPFSGANVLTF | TGTGCCAGCAGTTCCCCCTTCTCTGGGGCCAACGTCCTGACTTTC
TRBJ2-7 | . | . | TRBV7-3 | CASSPEWGNSYEQYF | TGTGCCAGCAGCCCCGAGTGGGGTAACTCCTACGAGCAGTACTTC
TRBJ1-1 | TRBD1 | . | TRBV29-1 | CSVEDKGQVNTEAFF | TGCAGCGTTGAAGATAAGGGACAGGTGAACACTGAAGCTTTCTTT
TRBJ1-5 | TRBD1 | . | TRBV4-1 | CASSQDQGEPQHF | TGCGCCAGCAGCCAAGACCAGGGGGAACCCCAGCATTTT
TRBJ1-1 | . | . | TRBV27 | CASSLLGQGEKAFF | TGTGCCAGCAGTTTATTGGGCCAGGGAGAGAAGGCTTTCTTT
TRBJ2-4 | TRBD1 | . | TRBV6-6 | CASTPGTGRNIQYF | TGTGCCAGCACACCCGGGACAGGGAGAAACATTCAGTACTTC
TRBJ1-5 | . | . | TRBV6-5 | CASSYGGNQPQHF | TGTGCCAGCAGTTACGGCGGCAATCAGCCCCAGCATTTT
TRBJ1-1 | TRBD1 | . | TRBV9 | CASSVAGGTGERGTEAFF | TGTGCCAGCAGCGTAGCCGGTGGGACAGGGGAGAGGGGGACTGAAGCTTTCTTT
TRBJ2-3 | . | . | TRBV7-9 | CASSTTSTDTQYF | TGTGCCAGCAGTACAACCAGCACAGATACGCAGTATTTT
TRBJ2-3 | . | once | TRBV7-3 | CASSPDGQIASTDTQYF | TGTGCCAGCAGCCCAGACGGACAGATAGCTAGCACAGATACGCAGTATTTT
TRBJ1-3 | . | . | TRBV7-8 | CASSPSRGNTIYF | TGTGCCAGCAGCCCAAGTAGGGGAAACACCATATATTTT
TRBJ2-2 | . | . | TRBV7-3 | CASSTKPLSRAGPTGELFF | TGTGCCAGCAGCACAAAACCCCTTTCTCGGGCGGGGCCTACCGGGGAGCTGTTTTTT
TRBJ2-1 | . | . | TRBV27 | CASQGIRNEQFF | TGTGCCAGCCAGGGGATCCGCAATGAGCAGTTCTTC
TRBJ2-7 | TRBD1 | . | TRBV5-1 | CASSLYGTGYTYEQYF | TGCGCCAGCAGCTTGTATGGGACAGGGTACACCTACGAGCAGTACTTC
TRBJ2-7 | . | . | TRBV5-6 | CASSWGDGNYEQYF | TGTGCCAGCAGCTGGGGAGATGGGAACTACGAGCAGTACTTC
TRBJ2-7 | . | . | TRBV5-4 | CASSLEAGSYEQYF | TGTGCCAGCAGCTTGGAGGCCGGATCCTACGAGCAGTACTTC